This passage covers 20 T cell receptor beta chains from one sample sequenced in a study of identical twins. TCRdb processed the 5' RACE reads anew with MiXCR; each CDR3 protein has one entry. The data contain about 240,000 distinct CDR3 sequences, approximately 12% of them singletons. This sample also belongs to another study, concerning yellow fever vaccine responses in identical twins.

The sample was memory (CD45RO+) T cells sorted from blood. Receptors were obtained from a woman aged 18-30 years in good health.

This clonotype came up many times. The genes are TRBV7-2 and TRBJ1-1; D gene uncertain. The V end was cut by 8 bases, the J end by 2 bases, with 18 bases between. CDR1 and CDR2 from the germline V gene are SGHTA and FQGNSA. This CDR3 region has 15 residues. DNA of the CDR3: TGTGCCAGCGCTCTTAGATCAGGCAGAAACACTGAAGCTTTCTTT. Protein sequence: CASALRSGRNTEAFF.

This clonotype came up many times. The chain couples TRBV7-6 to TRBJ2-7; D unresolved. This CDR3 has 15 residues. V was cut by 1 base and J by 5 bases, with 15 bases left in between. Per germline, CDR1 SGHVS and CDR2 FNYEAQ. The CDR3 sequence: CASSLGPQVGHEQYF. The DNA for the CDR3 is TGTGCCAGCAGCTTAGGACCACAAGTCGGGCACGAGCAGTACTTC.

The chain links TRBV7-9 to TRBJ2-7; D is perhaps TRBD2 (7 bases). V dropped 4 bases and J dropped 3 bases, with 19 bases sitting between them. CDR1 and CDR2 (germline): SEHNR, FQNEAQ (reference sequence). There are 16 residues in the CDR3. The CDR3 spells CASSYRGAGDYYEQYF. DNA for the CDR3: TGTGCCAGCAGCTATAGGGGGGCTGGGGACTACTACGAGCAGTACTTC.

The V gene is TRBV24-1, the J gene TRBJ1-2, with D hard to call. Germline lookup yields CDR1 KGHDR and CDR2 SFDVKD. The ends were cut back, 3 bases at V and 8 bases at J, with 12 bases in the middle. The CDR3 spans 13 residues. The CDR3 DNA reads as TGTGCCACCAGTGATAGTATGTTGAGCGGCTACACCTTC. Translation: CATSDSMLSGYTF.

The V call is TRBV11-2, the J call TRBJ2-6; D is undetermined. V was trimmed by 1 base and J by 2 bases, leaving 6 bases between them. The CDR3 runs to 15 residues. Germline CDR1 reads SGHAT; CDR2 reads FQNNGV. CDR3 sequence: CASSLVLTGANVLTF. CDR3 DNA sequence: TGTGCCAGCAGCTTAGTCCTAACTGGGGCCAACGTCCTGACTTTC.

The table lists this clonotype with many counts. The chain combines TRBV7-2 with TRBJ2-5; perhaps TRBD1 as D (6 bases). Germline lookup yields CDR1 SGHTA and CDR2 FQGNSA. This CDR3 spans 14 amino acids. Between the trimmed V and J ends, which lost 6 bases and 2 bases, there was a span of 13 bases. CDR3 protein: CASSFTGFQETQYF. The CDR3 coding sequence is TGTGCCAGCAGTTTTACAGGGTTTCAAGAGACCCAGTACTTC.

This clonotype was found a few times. The CDR3 protein is CASSVPGSYNEQFF. The CDR3 nucleotides read TGTGCCAGCAGCGTACCGGGGTCCTACAATGAGCAGTTCTTC. This chain links TRBV9 with TRBJ2-1, with D maybe TRBD2 (5 bases). Germline V lookup: CDR1 SGDLS, CDR2 YYNGEE. The CDR3 spans 14 residues. V was cut by 1 base and J by 1 base, with 6 bases left in between.

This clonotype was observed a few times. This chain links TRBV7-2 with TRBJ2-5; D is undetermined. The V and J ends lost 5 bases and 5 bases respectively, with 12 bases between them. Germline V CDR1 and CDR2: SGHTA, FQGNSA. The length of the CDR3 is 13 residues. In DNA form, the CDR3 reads TGTGCCAGCAGCCTCCGCCGGCGTGAGACCCAGTACTTC. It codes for CASSLRRRETQYF. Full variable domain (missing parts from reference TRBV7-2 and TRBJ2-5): GAGVSQSPSNKVTEKGKDVELRCDPISGHTALYWYRQSLGQGLEFLIYFQGNSAPDKSGLPSDRFSAERTGGSVSTLTIQRTQQEDSAVYLCASSLRRRETQYFGPGTRLLVL.

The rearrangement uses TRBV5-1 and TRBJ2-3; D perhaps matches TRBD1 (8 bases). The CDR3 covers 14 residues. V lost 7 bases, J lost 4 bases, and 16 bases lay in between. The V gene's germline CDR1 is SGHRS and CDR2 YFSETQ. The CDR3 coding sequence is TGCGCCAGCGCCCAGGGGGCGGGAGCAGATACGCAGTATTTT. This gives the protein CASAQGAGADTQYF.

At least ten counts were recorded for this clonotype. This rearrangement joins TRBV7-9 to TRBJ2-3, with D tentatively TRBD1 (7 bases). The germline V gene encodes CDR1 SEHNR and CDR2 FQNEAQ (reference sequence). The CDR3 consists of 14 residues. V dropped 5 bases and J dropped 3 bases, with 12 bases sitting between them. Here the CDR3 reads CASSGQGGTDTQYF. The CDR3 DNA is TGTGCCAGCAGCGGGCAGGGGGGAACAGATACGCAGTATTTT. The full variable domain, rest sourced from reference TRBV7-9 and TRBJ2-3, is DTGVSQNPRHKITKRGQNVTFRCDPISEHNRLYWYRQTLGQGPEFLTYFQNEAQLEKSRLLSDRFSAERPKGSFSTLEIQRTEQGDSAMYLCASSGQGGTDTQYFGPGTRLTVL.

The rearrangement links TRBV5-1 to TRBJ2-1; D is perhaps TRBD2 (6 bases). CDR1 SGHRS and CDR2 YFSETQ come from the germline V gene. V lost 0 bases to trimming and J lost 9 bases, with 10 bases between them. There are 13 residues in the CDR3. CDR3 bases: TGCGCCAGCAGCTTGGTTAGCGGCCTTGAGCAGTTCTTC. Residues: CASSLVSGLEQFF. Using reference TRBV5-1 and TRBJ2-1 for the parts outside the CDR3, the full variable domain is KAGVTQTPRYLIKTRGQQVTLSCSPISGHRSVSWYQQTPGQGLQFLFEYFSETQRNKGNFPGRFSGRQFSNSRSEMNVSTLELGDSALYLCASSLVSGLEQFFGPGTRLTVL.

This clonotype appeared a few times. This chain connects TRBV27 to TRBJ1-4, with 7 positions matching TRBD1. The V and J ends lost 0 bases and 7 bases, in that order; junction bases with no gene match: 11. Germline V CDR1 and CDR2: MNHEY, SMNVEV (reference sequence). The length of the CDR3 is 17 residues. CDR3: CASSLSRPDRAGEKLFF. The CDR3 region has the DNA TGTGCCAGCAGTTTATCCCGCCCAGACAGGGCCGGTGAAAAACTGTTTTTT.

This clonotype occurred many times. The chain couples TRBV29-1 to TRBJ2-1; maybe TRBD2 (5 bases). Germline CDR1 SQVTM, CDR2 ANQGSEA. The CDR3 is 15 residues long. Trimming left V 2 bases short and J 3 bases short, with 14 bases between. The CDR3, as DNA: TGCAGCGTTGAACATCCGGCGAGGGTCTACAATGAGCAGTTCTTC. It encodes CSVEHPARVYNEQFF.

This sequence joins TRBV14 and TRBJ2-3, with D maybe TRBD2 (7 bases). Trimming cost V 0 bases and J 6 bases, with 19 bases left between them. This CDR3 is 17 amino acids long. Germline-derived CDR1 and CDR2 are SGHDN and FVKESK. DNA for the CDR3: TGTGCCAGCAGCCAAGAGAGCAGGTGGGGGGGCATCGATACGCAGTATTTT. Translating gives CASSQESRWGGIDTQYF.

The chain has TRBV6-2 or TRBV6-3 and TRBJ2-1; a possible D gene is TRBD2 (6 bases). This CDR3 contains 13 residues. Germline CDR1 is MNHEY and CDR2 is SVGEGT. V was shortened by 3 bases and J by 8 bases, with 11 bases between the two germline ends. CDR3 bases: TGTGCCAGCAGTTATGGGGGGTTCGATGAGCAGTTCTTC. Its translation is CASSYGGFDEQFF.

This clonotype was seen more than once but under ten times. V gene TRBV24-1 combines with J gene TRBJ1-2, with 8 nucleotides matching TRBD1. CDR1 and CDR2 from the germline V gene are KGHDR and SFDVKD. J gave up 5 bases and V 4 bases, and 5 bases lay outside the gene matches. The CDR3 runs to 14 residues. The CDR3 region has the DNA TGTGCCACCAGTGAGACTGGACAGGGATATGGCTACACCTTC. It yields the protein CATSETGQGYGYTF.

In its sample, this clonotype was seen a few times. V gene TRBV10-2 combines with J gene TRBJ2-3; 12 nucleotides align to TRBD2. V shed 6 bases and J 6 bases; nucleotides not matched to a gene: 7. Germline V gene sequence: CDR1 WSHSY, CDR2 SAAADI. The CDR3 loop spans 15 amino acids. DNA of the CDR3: TGCGCCAGCAGACCTCTAGCGGGAGGGTCGGATACGCAGTATTTT. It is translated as CASRPLAGGSDTQYF.

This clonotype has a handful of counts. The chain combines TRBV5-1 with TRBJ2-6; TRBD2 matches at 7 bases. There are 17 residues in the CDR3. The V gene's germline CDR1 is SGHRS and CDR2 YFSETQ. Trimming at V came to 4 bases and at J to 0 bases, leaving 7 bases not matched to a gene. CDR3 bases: TGCGCCAGCAGCCCCGGGGGGACCTACTCTGGGGCCAACGTCCTGACTTTC. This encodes CASSPGGTYSGANVLTF.

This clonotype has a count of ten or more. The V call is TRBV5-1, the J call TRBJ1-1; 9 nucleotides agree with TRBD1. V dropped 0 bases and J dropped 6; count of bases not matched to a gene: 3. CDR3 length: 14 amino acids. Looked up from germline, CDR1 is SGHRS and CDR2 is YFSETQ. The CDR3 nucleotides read TGCGCCAGCAGCTTGGAGGGACAGGGTTCTGAAGCTTTCTTT. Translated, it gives CASSLEGQGSEAFF.

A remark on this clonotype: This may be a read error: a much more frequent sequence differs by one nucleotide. Written as DNA, the CDR3 is TGCAGTGCTAGCGATGGACAGGTAGGCTACGAGCAGTACTTC. This encodes CSASDGQVGYEQYF. The genes are TRBV20-1 and TRBJ2-7; 7 positions match TRBD1. There are 14 residues in the CDR3. Germline V gene sequence: CDR1 DFQATT, CDR2 SNEGSKA (reference sequence). Unmatched junction bases numbered 8, after V lost 3 bases and J lost 3 bases.